Shown below are 24 T cell receptor beta chains from a single sample sequenced in a study of blood T cell repertoires in COVID-19. Measured with immunoSEQ multiplex PCR; TCRdb has only the in-frame clones, and not every one. Of about 310,000 clones in the sample, about 89% were seen once. Sequencing was done on a sample of PBMCs or T cells enriched from blood (not recorded which). These TCRs come from a woman in her thirties or forties who had recovered from COVID-19.

J is TRBJ2-3 and V is TRBV5-1, with D possibly being TRBD2 (5 bases). CDR1 is SGHRS, CDR2 YFSETQ, per germline. V dropped 4 bases and J dropped 0 bases, with 12 bases sitting between them. The length of the CDR3 is 15 residues. The CDR3 spells CASSASLVSTDTQYF. For the CDR3, the DNA is TGCGCCAGCAGCGCCTCACTAGTTAGCACAGATACGCAGTATTTT.

J is TRBJ2-5 and V is TRBV15, with a weak D call TRBD2 (6 bases). Trimming took off 0 bases at V and 4 bases at J, with 18 bases between the two ends. Germline V gives CDR1 LNHNV, CDR2 YYDKDF (reference sequence). This CDR3 has 17 residues. CDR3 protein: CATSRDQSRRGIETQYF. The CDR3 DNA follows: TGTGCCACCAGCAGAGATCAATCGCGGAGGGGTATAGAGACCCAGTACTTC.

This clone occurred once. V usage is TRBV21-1 and J usage is TRBJ1-4. TRBV21-1 is a pseudogene. The CDR3 is made up of 16 amino acids. The CDR3 here is CASSTLTNGENEKLFF. The DNA of the CDR3 is TGTGCCAGCAGCACCCTCACGAACGGGGAAAATGAAAAACTGTTTTTT.

The CDR3 region is CSASPGYGYTF. The CDR3 DNA is TGCAGTGCTAGTCCCGGCTATGGCTACACCTTC. This chain links TRBV20-1 with TRBJ1-2; D is uncertain. CDR3 length: 11 residues. Germline V gene data show CDR1 as DFQATT and CDR2 as SNEGSKA (reference sequence). Trimming stripped 3 bases from V and 4 bases from J, with 6 bases between.

This clone has just one count. This chain joins TRBV27 and TRBJ1-2, with a possible D match to TRBD1 (5 bases). The length of the CDR3 is 16 residues. Trimming took 6 bases from V and 3 from J, leaving 20 bases between them. CDR1 and CDR2 (germline): MNHEY, SMNVEV (reference sequence). The CDR3 DNA follows: TGTGCCAGCAGCTCGGCCCACGTACAGGAAGACTATGGCTACACCTTC. Its protein product is CASSSAHVQEDYGYTF.

The genes are TRBV4-1 and TRBJ2-1; TRBD1 is a possible D gene (6 bases). There are 14 residues in the CDR3. Per the germline V gene, CDR1 is MGHRA and CDR2 is YSYEKL. Trimming stripped 1 base from V and 4 bases from J, with 8 bases between. The CDR3 reads CASSQGTEYNEQFF. The CDR3 DNA follows: TGCGCCAGCAGCCAAGGGACAGAGTACAATGAGCAGTTCTTC.

J is TRBJ1-1 and V is TRBV7-9; 12 positions agree with TRBD1. Trimming took 5 bases from V and 1 from J; bases not matched to a gene: 8. The CDR3 consists of 17 residues. From germline, CDR1 is SEHNR and CDR2 FQNEAQ (reference sequence). The CDR3, as DNA: TGTGCCAGCAGCGTTTTACCGGGACAGGGGGCGAACACTGAAGCTTTCTTT. Its protein product is CASSVLPGQGANTEAFF.

As regards this clone: The same CDR3 is also encoded by other DNA sequences in this sample. The chain is built from TRBV18 and TRBJ1-2; the D gene is possibly TRBD1 (5 bases). This CDR3 region has 13 residues. Germline V CDR1 and CDR2: KGHSH, LQKENI. V shed 1 base and J shed 6 bases, with 9 bases lying between them. CDR3 nucleotide sequence: TGTGCCAGCTCACCACGGCAGGGCGATGGCTACACCTTC. It yields the protein CASSPRQGDGYTF. The whole variable domain, remainder taken from reference TRBV18 and TRBJ1-2, is NAGVMQNPRHLVRRRGQEARLRCSPMKGHSHVYWYRQLPEEGLKFMVYLQKENIIDESGMPKERFSAEFPKEGPSILRIQQVVRGDSAAYFCASSPRQGDGYTFGSGTRLTVV.

This chain uses TRBV7-9 with TRBJ1-2; D possibly corresponds to TRBD1 (6 bases). Trimming took 4 bases from V and 0 from J, leaving 12 bases between them. There are 15 residues in the CDR3. Germline-derived CDR1 and CDR2 are SEHNR and FQNEAQ (reference sequence). As DNA, the CDR3 is TGTGCCAGCAGCTACCGACAGGTCCCTAACTATGGCTACACCTTC. It encodes CASSYRQVPNYGYTF.

This clone was counted a single time. In DNA form, the CDR3 reads TGTGCCAGCAGCTTTGACAGCGGGAGGTTGGCGGATACGCAGTATTTT. Translated: CASSFDSGRLADTQYF. This chain joins TRBV5-8 and TRBJ2-3; TRBD2 aligns across 9 bases. The V segment lost 2 bases and the J segment 6 bases; nucleotides outside the gene matches: 10. Germline loops: CDR1 SGHTS, CDR2 YDEGEE. The CDR3 loop spans 16 amino acids.

This rearrangement joins TRBV7-9 to TRBJ1-2; D uncertain. Germline-derived CDR1 and CDR2 are SEHNR and FQNEAQ (reference sequence). This CDR3 has 12 residues. The V end was cut by 2 bases, the J end by 3 bases, with 4 bases between. CDR3 sequence (DNA): TGTGCCAGCAGCTTACCCGACTATGGCTACACCTTC. Its translation: CASSLPDYGYTF.

The chain has TRBV19 and TRBJ1-5; tentatively, D is TRBD1 (6 bases). The CDR3 consists of 10 residues. Germline CDR1 is LNHDA and CDR2 is SQIVND (reference sequence). The CDR3 bases are TGTGCGACAGGTTATTCGGCCCAGCATTTT. Amino acids: CATGYSAQHF.

This chain links TRBV10-3 with TRBJ2-7; TRBD1 matches 7 bases. Germline CDR1 and CDR2: ENHRY and SYGVKD. J gave up 0 bases and V 6 bases, and 11 bases lay outside the gene matches. This CDR3 has 16 amino acids. CDR3 protein: CAISLTIGQASYEQYF. The CDR3 DNA follows: TGTGCCATCAGCCTCACTATTGGACAGGCCTCCTACGAGCAGTACTTC.

V is TRBV19 and J is TRBJ1-1, with no clear D. Trimming left V 2 bases short and J 6 bases short, with 19 bases between. CDR1 LNHDA and CDR2 SQIVND come from the germline V gene (reference sequence). This CDR3 region has 16 residues. The CDR3 is CASSILKGRGEAEAFF. CDR3 DNA sequence: TGTGCCAGTAGTATATTAAAAGGTCGGGGTGAGGCTGAAGCTTTCTTT.

This chain uses TRBV9 with TRBJ2-1; 8 bases are a match to TRBD2. Germline V CDR1 and CDR2: SGDLS, YYNGEE. The trim removed 0 bases at V and 3 bases at J, leaving 5 bases unmatched. This CDR3 region has 16 residues. CDR3 amino acids: CASSVVPAGGYNEQFF. In nucleotides, the CDR3 is TGTGCCAGCAGCGTAGTACCCGCGGGGGGCTACAATGAGCAGTTCTTC.

The genes are TRBV12-3 or TRBV12-4 and TRBJ2-7; the match to TRBD1 covers 7 bases. J gave up 7 bases and V 6 bases, and 9 bases lay outside the gene matches. The CDR3 runs to 13 residues. The CDR3 nucleotides read TGTGCCAGCAGGGAGTACAGGGGTGGTGAGCAGTACTTC. Protein sequence: CASREYRGGEQYF.

The count of this clone is one. This chain links TRBV5-1 with TRBJ2-3; D is perhaps TRBD2 (6 bases). The ends were cut back, 4 bases at V and 2 bases at J, with 11 bases in the middle. Germline V gene lookup returns CDR1 SGHRS and CDR2 YFSETQ. The CDR3 extends over 14 amino acids. The CDR3 sequence: CASSPRTITDTQYF. The CDR3 nucleotides are TGCGCCAGCAGCCCGAGGACTATCACAGATACGCAGTATTTT.

This chain links TRBV5-1 with TRBJ1-1; 10 bases align to TRBD1. Germline CDR1 reads SGHRS; CDR2 reads YFSETQ. V trimming: 4 bases; J trimming: 7 bases; junction bases outside the gene matches: 7. This CDR3 region has 14 residues. The CDR3 DNA follows: TGCGCCAGCAGCGTGACCGGGACAGGGGTTGAAGCTTTCTTT. The encoded protein is CASSVTGTGVEAFF.

The chain recombines TRBV5-8 with TRBJ2-1; a weak D match, TRBD2 (5 bases). Looked up from germline, CDR1 is SGHTS and CDR2 is YDEGEE. This CDR3 has 12 amino acids. The V and J ends lost 5 bases and 7 bases respectively, with 10 bases between them. The CDR3 here is CASRRVRNEQFF. CDR3 DNA sequence: TGTGCCAGCAGGCGGGTGAGGAATGAGCAGTTCTTC.

The J gene is TRBJ1-6, the V gene TRBV4-1; D might be TRBD1 (5 bases). Deletions cut 1 base from V and 6 bases from J, with 13 bases between. The CDR3 runs to 16 residues. CDR1 is MGHRA, CDR2 YSYEKL, per germline. CDR3 bases: TGCGCCAGCAGCCAAGGCCCGGGACTTGGTAATTCACCCCTCCACTTT. This sequence encodes CASSQGPGLGNSPLHF.

The genes are TRBV5-1 and TRBJ2-7, with 7 bases identical to TRBD2. Per the germline V gene, CDR1 is SGHRS and CDR2 is YFSETQ. The length of the CDR3 is 15 residues. J lost 3 bases, V lost 8 bases, and 14 bases had no gene match. DNA for the CDR3: TGCGCCAGTAACAATGAGGGGATAGCGGGCTACGAGCAGTACTTC. As protein: CASNNEGIAGYEQYF.

The V and J genes are TRBV24-1 and TRBJ2-1; 10 nucleotides match TRBD1. In germline, CDR1 is KGHDR, CDR2 SFDVKD. There are 15 residues in the CDR3. The junction had 6 bases not matched to a gene; V was cut back by 4 bases and J by 7 bases. In DNA form, the CDR3 reads TGTGCCACCAGTGACCCAAGGACAGGGGGAAATGAGCAGTTCTTC. It encodes CATSDPRTGGNEQFF.

This clone turned up a few times. The chain couples TRBV7-2 to TRBJ1-1; tentatively, D is TRBD1 (6 bases). The germline V and J ends were trimmed by 6 bases and 1 base, with 12 bases remaining between them. This CDR3 spans 14 amino acids. Germline assignment: CDR1 SGHTA and CDR2 FQGNSA. In nucleotides, the CDR3 is TGTGCCAGCAGGGGGGGGCCTGGGAACACTGAAGCTTTCTTT. Its translation: CASRGGPGNTEAFF.

V is TRBV6-2 or TRBV6-3 and J is TRBJ2-7, with 9 positions matching TRBD2. Trimming cost V 2 bases and J 2 bases; bases outside gene matches: 22. The V gene's germline CDR1 is MNHEY and CDR2 SVGEGT. The CDR3 is 21 residues long. In DNA, the CDR3 is TGTGCCAGCAGTTACCCGGGGCAGCTGGGCGGGAGGGCCTTGAGGACCTACGAGCAGTACTTC. Translation: CASSYPGQLGGRALRTYEQYF.